This T cell receptor (beta chain) was recovered during a study of CD8+ T cells in alopecia areata. cDNA prepared by RNA extraction and subsequent reverse transcription served as the template for sequencing. Sequenced by immunoSEQ multiplex PCR; TCRdb stores in-frame clones only, minus some. The data show some 180,000 clones, with 53% seen just once and about a tenth held by the top ten. This sample's treatment: oral pan-JAK inhibitor, 5-10 mg twice daily. The sequence derives from a human donor with alopecia areata. The material was CD8+ T cells sorted from blood, obtained at week 24, from a patient treated with tofacitinib.

CDR3 bases: TGTGCCAGCAGCTTGCAGGGCGGAGGGACTGAAGCTTTCTTT. As protein: CASSLQGGGTEAFF. This chain joins TRBV13 and TRBJ1-1; maybe TRBD1 (5 bases). Trimming stripped 3 bases from V and 5 bases from J, with 13 bases between. The CDR3 is 14 residues long. Germline CDR1 reads PRHDT; CDR2 reads FYEKMQ (reference sequence).